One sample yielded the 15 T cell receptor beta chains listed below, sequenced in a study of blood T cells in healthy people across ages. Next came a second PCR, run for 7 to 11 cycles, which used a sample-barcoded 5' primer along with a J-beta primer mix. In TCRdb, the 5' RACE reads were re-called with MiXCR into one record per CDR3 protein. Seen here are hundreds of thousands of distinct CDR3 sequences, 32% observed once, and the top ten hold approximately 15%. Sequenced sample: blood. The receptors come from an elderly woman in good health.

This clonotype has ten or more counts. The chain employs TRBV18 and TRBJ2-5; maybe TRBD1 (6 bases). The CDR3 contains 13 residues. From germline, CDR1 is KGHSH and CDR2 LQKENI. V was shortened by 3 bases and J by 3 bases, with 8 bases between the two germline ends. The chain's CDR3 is CASSPWTEETQYF. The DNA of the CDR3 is TGTGCCAGCTCACCGTGGACAGAAGAGACCCAGTACTTC.

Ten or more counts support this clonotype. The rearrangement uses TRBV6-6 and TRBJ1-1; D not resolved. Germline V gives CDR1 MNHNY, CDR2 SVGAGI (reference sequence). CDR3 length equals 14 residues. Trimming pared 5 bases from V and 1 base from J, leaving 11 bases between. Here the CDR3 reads CASSTDTQNTEAFF. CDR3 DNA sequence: TGTGCCAGCAGTACCGACACTCAGAACACTGAAGCTTTCTTT.

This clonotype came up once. The CDR3 bases are TGCAGTGCTCCCAGACTAGCGGGGATGTCAGATACGCAGTATTTT. This encodes CSAPRLAGMSDTQYF. The chain couples TRBV20-1 to TRBJ2-3; TRBD2 aligns across 11 bases. The germline CDR1 and CDR2 sequences are DFQATT and SNEGSKA (reference sequence). The CDR3 sequence is 15 residues long. With V trimmed by 5 bases and J by 4 bases, 8 bases remained unmatched.

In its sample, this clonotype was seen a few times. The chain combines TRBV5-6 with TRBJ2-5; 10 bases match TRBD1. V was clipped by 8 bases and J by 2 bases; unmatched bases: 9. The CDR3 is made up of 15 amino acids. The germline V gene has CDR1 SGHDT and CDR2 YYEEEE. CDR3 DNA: TGTGCCAGTCGCCCTTGGACAGGGGGACAAGAGACCCAGTACTTC. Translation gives CASRPWTGGQETQYF.

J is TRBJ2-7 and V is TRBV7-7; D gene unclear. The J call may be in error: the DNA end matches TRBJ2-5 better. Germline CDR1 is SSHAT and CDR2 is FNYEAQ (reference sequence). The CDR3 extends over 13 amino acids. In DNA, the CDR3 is TGTGCCAGCAGCTTAGCTTACGGGGAGACCCAGTACTTC. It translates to CASSLAYGETQYF.

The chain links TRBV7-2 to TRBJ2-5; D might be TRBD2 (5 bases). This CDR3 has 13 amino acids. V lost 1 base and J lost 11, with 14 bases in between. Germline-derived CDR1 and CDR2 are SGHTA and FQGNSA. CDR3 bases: TGTGCCAGCAGCTTAGTGCGGGTTGGGGAGCAGTACTTC. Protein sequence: CASSLVRVGEQYF.

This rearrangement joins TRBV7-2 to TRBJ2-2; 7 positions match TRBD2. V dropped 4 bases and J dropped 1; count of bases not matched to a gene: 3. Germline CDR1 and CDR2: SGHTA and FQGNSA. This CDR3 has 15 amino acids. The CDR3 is CASSSGRGNTGELFF. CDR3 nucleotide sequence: TGTGCCAGCAGCTCAGGGAGGGGGAACACCGGGGAGCTGTTTTTT. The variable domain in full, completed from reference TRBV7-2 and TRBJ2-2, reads GAGVSQSPSNKVTEKGKDVELRCDPISGHTALYWYRQSLGQGLEFLIYFQGNSAPDKSGLPSDRFSAERTGGSVSTLTIQRTQQEDSAVYLCASSSGRGNTGELFFGEGSRLTVL.

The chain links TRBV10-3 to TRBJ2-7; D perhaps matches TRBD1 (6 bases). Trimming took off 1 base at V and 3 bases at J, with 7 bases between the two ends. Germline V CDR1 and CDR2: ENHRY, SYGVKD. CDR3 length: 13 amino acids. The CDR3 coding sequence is TGTGCCATCAGTGAGTTGGACAGCTACGAGCAGTACTTC. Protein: CAISELDSYEQYF.

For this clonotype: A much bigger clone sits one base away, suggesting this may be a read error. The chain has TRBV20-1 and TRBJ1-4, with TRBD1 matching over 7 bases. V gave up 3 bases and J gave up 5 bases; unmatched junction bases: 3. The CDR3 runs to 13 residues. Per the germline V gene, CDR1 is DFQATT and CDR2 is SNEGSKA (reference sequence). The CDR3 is CSASRQGNEKLFF. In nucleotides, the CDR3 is TGCAGTGCTAGTCGACAGGGAAATGAAAAACTGTTTTTT.

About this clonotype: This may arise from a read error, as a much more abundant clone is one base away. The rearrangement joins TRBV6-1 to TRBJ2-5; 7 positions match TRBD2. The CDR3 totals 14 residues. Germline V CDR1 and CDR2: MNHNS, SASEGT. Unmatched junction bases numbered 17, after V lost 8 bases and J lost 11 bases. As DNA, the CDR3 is TGTGCCAGCCACCGGGACTACGTGAACAATGAGCAGTACTTC. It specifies CASHRDYVNNEQYF.

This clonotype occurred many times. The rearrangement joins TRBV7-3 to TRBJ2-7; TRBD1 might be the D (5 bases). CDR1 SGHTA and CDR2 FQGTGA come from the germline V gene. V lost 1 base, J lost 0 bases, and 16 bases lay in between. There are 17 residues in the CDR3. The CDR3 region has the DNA TGTGCCAGCAGCTTAATTGAGGCTAGGGGCAGCTCCTACGAGCAGTACTTC. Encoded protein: CASSLIEARGSSYEQYF.

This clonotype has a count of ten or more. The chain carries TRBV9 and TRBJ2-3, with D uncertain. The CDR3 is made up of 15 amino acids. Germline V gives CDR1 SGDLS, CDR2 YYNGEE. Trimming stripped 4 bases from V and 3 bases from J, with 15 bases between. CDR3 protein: CASSLGVFPTDTQYF. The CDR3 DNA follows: TGTGCCAGCAGCTTGGGCGTCTTCCCAACAGATACGCAGTATTTT.

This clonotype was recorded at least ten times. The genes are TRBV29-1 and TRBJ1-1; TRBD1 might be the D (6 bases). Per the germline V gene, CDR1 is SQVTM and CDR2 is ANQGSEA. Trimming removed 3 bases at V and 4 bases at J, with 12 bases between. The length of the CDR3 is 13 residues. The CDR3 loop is CSVDHRVGTEAFF. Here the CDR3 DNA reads TGCAGCGTTGATCACAGGGTGGGCACTGAAGCTTTCTTT.

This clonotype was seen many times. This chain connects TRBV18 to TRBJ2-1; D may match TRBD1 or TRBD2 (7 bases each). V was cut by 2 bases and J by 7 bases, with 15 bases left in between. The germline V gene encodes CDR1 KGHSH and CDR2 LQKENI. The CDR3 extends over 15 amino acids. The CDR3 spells CASSPLPGGGNEQFF. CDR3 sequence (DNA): TGTGCCAGCTCACCATTACCAGGGGGAGGGAATGAGCAGTTCTTC.

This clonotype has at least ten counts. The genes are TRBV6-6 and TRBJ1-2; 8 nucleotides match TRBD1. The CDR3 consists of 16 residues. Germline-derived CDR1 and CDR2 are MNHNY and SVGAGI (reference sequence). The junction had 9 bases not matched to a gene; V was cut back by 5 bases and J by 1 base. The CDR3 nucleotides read TGTGCCAGCAGTCGCGGGACAGGCCACGATAACTATGGCTACACCTTC. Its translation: CASSRGTGHDNYGYTF.